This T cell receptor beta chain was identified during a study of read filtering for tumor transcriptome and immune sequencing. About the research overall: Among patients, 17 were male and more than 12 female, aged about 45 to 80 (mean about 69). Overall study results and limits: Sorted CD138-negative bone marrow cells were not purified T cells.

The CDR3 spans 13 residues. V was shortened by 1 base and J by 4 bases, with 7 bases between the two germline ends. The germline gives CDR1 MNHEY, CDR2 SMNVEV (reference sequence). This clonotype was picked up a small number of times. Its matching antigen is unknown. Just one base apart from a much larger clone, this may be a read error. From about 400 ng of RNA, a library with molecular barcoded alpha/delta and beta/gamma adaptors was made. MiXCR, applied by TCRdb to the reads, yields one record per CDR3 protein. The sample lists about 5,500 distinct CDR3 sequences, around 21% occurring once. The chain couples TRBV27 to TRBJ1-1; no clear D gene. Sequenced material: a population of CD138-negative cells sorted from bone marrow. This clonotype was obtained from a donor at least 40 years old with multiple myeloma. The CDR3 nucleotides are TGTGCCAGCAGTTTATTTCGGAGCACTGAAGCTTTCTTT. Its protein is CASSLFRSTEAFF.